These T cell receptor beta chains were read from a single sample in a study of T cell repertoires in aging, cancer and after chemotherapy. Each CDR3 protein gets one entry after TCRdb re-called the multiplex PCR reads with MiXCR. The sample has over 10,000 distinct CDR3 sequences; under 30% are singletons. The specimen sequenced was blood. Receptor source: a human donor in good health. The CDR3 runs from the conserved cysteine through the conserved F or W. Fields, in order: V gene, D gene, clone size, J gene, CDR3 protein, CDR3 DNA. A D gene is named only where the DNA matches it firmly. Expanded clones get a size class; other rows say once, few or many, or leave the size out.

V gene: TRBV6-4
D gene: NA
clone size: NA
J gene: TRBJ2-1
CDR3 protein: CASSEYTSSYNEQFF
CDR3 DNA: TGTGCCAGCAGTGAGTATACCAGCTCCTACAATGAGCAGTTCTTC

V gene: TRBV6-2/TRBV6-3
D gene: NA
clone size: NA
J gene: TRBJ2-7
CDR3 protein: CASSYSTDVYEQYF
CDR3 DNA: TGTGCCAGCAGTTACTCAACGGACGTCTACGAGCAGTACTTC

V gene: TRBV6-1
D gene: NA
clone size: medium-sized
J gene: TRBJ1-1
CDR3 protein: CASSGQMELGTEAFF
CDR3 DNA: TGTGCCAGCAGTGGGCAGATGGAGTTGGGCACTGAAGCTTTCTTT

V gene: TRBV7-3
D gene: NA
clone size: NA
J gene: TRBJ1-3
CDR3 protein: CASSLKGTGLGNTIYF
CDR3 DNA: TGTGCCAGCAGCTTAAAGGGGACCGGGCTAGGAAACACCATATATTTT

V gene: TRBV19
D gene: NA
clone size: medium-sized
J gene: TRBJ2-1
CDR3 protein: CASSPTGFNEQFF
CDR3 DNA: TGTGCCAGTAGTCCGACAGGTTTCAATGAGCAGTTCTTC

V gene: TRBV20-1
D gene: NA
clone size: NA
J gene: TRBJ1-4
CDR3 protein: CSARDLGGDNEKLFF
CDR3 DNA: TGCAGTGCTAGAGATCTGGGGGGAGATAATGAAAAACTGTTTTTT

V gene: TRBV5-1
D gene: TRBD1
clone size: NA
J gene: TRBJ2-3
CDR3 protein: CASSISTGGDADTQYF
CDR3 DNA: TGCGCCAGCAGCATCTCGACAGGGGGGGATGCAGATACGCAGTATTTT

V gene: TRBV20-1
D gene: TRBD1
clone size: NA
J gene: TRBJ1-5
CDR3 protein: CSANYRGWVNQPQHF
CDR3 DNA: TGCAGTGCTAATTACAGGGGCTGGGTCAATCAGCCCCAGCATTTT

V gene: TRBV6-2/TRBV6-3
D gene: NA
clone size: few
J gene: TRBJ1-1
CDR3 protein: CASSQSRGSTEAFF
CDR3 DNA: TGTGCCAGCAGCCAGAGTCGAGGTAGCACTGAAGCTTTCTTT

V gene: TRBV10-3
D gene: TRBD1
clone size: NA
J gene: TRBJ2-7
CDR3 protein: CAINDRQGAYEQYF
CDR3 DNA: TGTGCCATCAATGACAGACAGGGGGCCTACGAGCAGTACTTC

V gene: TRBV5-6
D gene: NA
clone size: NA
J gene: TRBJ1-4
CDR3 protein: CASSKEGGVATNEKLFF
CDR3 DNA: TGTGCCAGCAGCAAAGAGGGGGGGGTGGCGACTAATGAAAAACTGTTTTTT

V gene: TRBV18
D gene: TRBD1
clone size: NA
J gene: TRBJ1-2
CDR3 protein: CASSPPGQGYSSGYTF
CDR3 DNA: TGTGCCAGCTCACCTCCGGGACAGGGATACTCCTCTGGCTACACCTTC

V gene: TRBV5-1
D gene: TRBD2
clone size: once
J gene: TRBJ2-2
CDR3 protein: CASSLGGGAGELFF
CDR3 DNA: TGCGCCAGCAGCTTGGGCGGGGGAGCCGGGGAGCTGTTTTTT

V gene: TRBV20-1
D gene: NA
clone size: NA
J gene: TRBJ1-5
CDR3 protein: CSARGSSNQPQHF
CDR3 DNA: TGCAGTGCTAGGGGCAGTAGCAATCAGCCCCAGCATTTT

V gene: TRBV24-1
D gene: NA
clone size: few
J gene: TRBJ1-1
CDR3 protein: CATARDPTGQAFF
CDR3 DNA: TGTGCCACCGCCAGGGATCCCACAGGGCAAGCTTTCTTT

V gene: TRBV12-3/TRBV12-4
D gene: NA
clone size: NA
J gene: TRBJ2-7
CDR3 protein: CASRPDRYF
CDR3 DNA: TGTGCCAGCAGGCCGGACAGGTACTTC

V gene: TRBV5-1
D gene: NA
clone size: NA
J gene: TRBJ2-7
CDR3 protein: CASSFPGNRQYF
CDR3 DNA: TGCGCCAGCAGCTTCCCAGGGAATAGGCAGTACTTC

V gene: TRBV18
D gene: NA
clone size: few
J gene: TRBJ1-4
CDR3 protein: CASSPNMGRGGEKLFF
CDR3 DNA: TGTGCCAGCTCACCAAATATGGGACGCGGAGGGGAAAAACTGTTTTTT

V gene: TRBV7-6
D gene: NA
clone size: medium-sized
J gene: TRBJ1-3
CDR3 protein: CASSLVSGNTIYF
CDR3 DNA: TGTGCCAGCAGCTTGGTCTCTGGAAACACCATATATTTT

V gene: TRBV5-6
D gene: NA
clone size: NA
J gene: TRBJ2-1
CDR3 protein: CASTHKVSSYNEQFF
CDR3 DNA: TGTGCCAGCACTCACAAGGTTAGCTCCTACAATGAGCAGTTCTTC

V gene: TRBV19
D gene: NA
clone size: medium-sized
J gene: TRBJ1-4
CDR3 protein: CASRVLQGEKLFF
CDR3 DNA: TGTGCCAGTAGGGTGTTACAAGGTGAAAAACTGTTTTTT

V gene: TRBV6-4
D gene: NA
clone size: few
J gene: TRBJ1-5
CDR3 protein: CASRRQPDSNQPQHF
CDR3 DNA: TGTGCCAGCAGACGACAGCCAGATAGCAATCAGCCCCAGCATTTT

V gene: TRBV7-9
D gene: NA
clone size: NA
J gene: TRBJ1-2
CDR3 protein: CASSSRSLRYTF
CDR3 DNA: TGTGCCAGCAGCTCCCGAAGTCTTCGATACACCTTC

V gene: TRBV6-5
D gene: TRBD1
clone size: medium-sized
J gene: TRBJ1-6
CDR3 protein: CASRGQGRSPLHF
CDR3 DNA: TGTGCCAGCAGAGGACAGGGACGGTCACCCCTCCACTTT

V gene: TRBV6-2/TRBV6-3
D gene: TRBD1
clone size: few
J gene: TRBJ1-6
CDR3 protein: CASSRTTGVISPLHF
CDR3 DNA: TGTGCCAGCAGTCGTACGACAGGGGTAATTTCACCCCTCCACTTT

V gene: TRBV12-3/TRBV12-4
D gene: TRBD1
clone size: medium-sized
J gene: TRBJ1-2
CDR3 protein: CASRPDRAPYGYTF
CDR3 DNA: TGTGCCAGCAGGCCGGACAGGGCCCCCTATGGCTACACCTTC

V gene: TRBV30
D gene: NA
clone size: medium-sized
J gene: TRBJ1-1
CDR3 protein: CAWTALANTEAFF
CDR3 DNA: TGTGCCTGGACGGCTCTTGCAAACACTGAAGCTTTCTTT

V gene: TRBV14
D gene: NA
clone size: few
J gene: TRBJ1-6
CDR3 protein: CASNGVNSPLHF
CDR3 DNA: TGTGCCAGCAACGGAGTCAATTCACCCCTCCACTTT

V gene: TRBV5-1
D gene: NA
clone size: few
J gene: TRBJ1-1
CDR3 protein: CASSLVGPGAEAFF
CDR3 DNA: TGCGCCAGCAGTTTGGTTGGGCCGGGGGCTGAAGCTTTCTTT

V gene: TRBV11-1
D gene: NA
clone size: NA
J gene: TRBJ1-3
CDR3 protein: CASSSGRFSGNTIYF
CDR3 DNA: TGTGCCAGCAGCTCGGGACGGTTCTCTGGAAACACCATATATTTT

V gene: TRBV6-5
D gene: NA
clone size: medium-sized
J gene: TRBJ1-3
CDR3 protein: CASSRPDGNTIYF
CDR3 DNA: TGTGCCAGCAGCAGACCTGATGGAAACACCATATATTTT

V gene: TRBV20-1
D gene: NA
clone size: few
J gene: TRBJ1-5
CDR3 protein: CSARSGQPQHF
CDR3 DNA: TGCAGTGCTCGTTCAGGTCAGCCCCAGCATTTT

V gene: TRBV13
D gene: NA
clone size: NA
J gene: TRBJ1-5
CDR3 protein: CASSRGLGQPQHF
CDR3 DNA: TGTGCCAGCAGCCGGGGGCTCGGGCAGCCCCAGCATTTT

V gene: TRBV12-3/TRBV12-4
D gene: NA
clone size: medium-sized
J gene: TRBJ1-6
CDR3 protein: CASRLGTSNSPLHF
CDR3 DNA: TGTGCCAGCAGACTAGGGACGAGTAATTCACCCCTCCACTTT

V gene: TRBV29-1
D gene: NA
clone size: few
J gene: TRBJ2-3
CDR3 protein: CSVDRADTQYF
CDR3 DNA: TGCAGCGTCGATCGGGCGGATACGCAGTATTTT

V gene: TRBV14
D gene: NA
clone size: NA
J gene: TRBJ1-4
CDR3 protein: CASSVNEWGAGEKLFF
CDR3 DNA: TGTGCCAGCAGCGTAAATGAATGGGGGGCAGGCGAAAAACTGTTTTTT

V gene: TRBV12-3/TRBV12-4
D gene: NA
clone size: NA
J gene: TRBJ2-3
CDR3 protein: CASGLVLTGLGTDTQYF
CDR3 DNA: TGTGCTAGTGGTTTGGTCCTTACAGGGTTAGGCACAGATACGCAGTATTTT

V gene: TRBV28
D gene: NA
clone size: few
J gene: TRBJ2-1
CDR3 protein: CASDDRSSYNEQFF
CDR3 DNA: TGTGCCAGCGATGACAGAAGCTCCTACAATGAGCAGTTCTTC

V gene: TRBV28
D gene: NA
clone size: few
J gene: TRBJ2-7
CDR3 protein: CASKKGLGPSREQYF
CDR3 DNA: TGTGCCAGCAAAAAGGGGCTCGGCCCCTCTAGGGAGCAGTACTTC

V gene: TRBV19
D gene: TRBD2
clone size: medium-sized
J gene: TRBJ2-1
CDR3 protein: CASSAILAGTRGEQFF
CDR3 DNA: TGTGCCAGTAGTGCCATACTAGCGGGGACGAGGGGTGAGCAGTTCTTC

V gene: TRBV6-2/TRBV6-3
D gene: NA
clone size: few
J gene: TRBJ2-5
CDR3 protein: CASSYSGEETQYF
CDR3 DNA: TGTGCCAGCAGTTACTCGGGAGAAGAGACCCAGTACTTC